What follows are 23 T cell receptor beta chains derived from one specimen sequenced in a study of breast tumors, draining lymph nodes, adjacent tissues. Breast cancer patients provided tissue from their axillary draining lymph nodes. TCRdb reprocessed the multiplex PCR reads with MiXCR, giving one entry per CDR3 protein. The sample includes 250,000 or so distinct CDR3 sequences, more than 30% of them seen just once. Sequenced material: axillary lymph node tissue. The receptors stem from a female donor with breast cancer. Some clones in this sample may be carry-over from other donors' samples.

V usage is TRBV28 and J usage is TRBJ2-1; 12 bases are shared with TRBD2. The germline V gene encodes CDR1 MDHEN and CDR2 SYDVKM. The CDR3 has 15 amino acids. J gave up 9 bases and V 5 bases, and 8 bases lay outside the gene matches. CDR3 nucleotides: TGTGCCAGCAGTATTTCTAGCGGGAGGGCCGCTGAGCAGTTCTTC. Its protein product is CASSISSGRAAEQFF.

Comment on this clonotype: A junction boundary mismatches the germline segment, possibly from a read error. The V and J genes are TRBV30 and TRBJ2-2; 8 nucleotides align to TRBD2. There are 14 residues in the CDR3. CDR1 and CDR2 from the germline V gene are GTSNPN and SVGIG (reference sequence). DNA of the CDR3: TGTGCCTGGAGTCCCTGGGCCTCCGGGGGGGAGCTGCTTTTT. Protein sequence: CAWSPWASGGELLF.

Details on this clonotype: A much more abundant neighbour one base away suggests this may be a read error. V and J are TRBV25-1 and TRBJ2-1; 9 bases line up with TRBD2. The CDR3 sequence is 16 residues long. Germline-derived CDR1 and CDR2 are MGHDK and SYGVNS. CDR3 sequence: CASNPGGGLAYNELFF. CDR3 coding DNA: TGTGCCAGCAACCCGGGAGGGGGACTAGCCTACAATGAGCTGTTCTTC.

Remarks on this clonotype: This may be a read error, as it is one base from a much larger clone. The chain uses TRBV19 and TRBJ2-1; possible D gene TRBD2, 5 bases. The CDR3 has 15 amino acids. The germline V gene encodes CDR1 LNHDA and CDR2 SQIVND (reference sequence). CDR3 loop: CASGIRVGDSNEQFF. CDR3 nucleotides: TGTGCCAGTGGTATAAGGGTCGGGGATAGCAATGAGCAGTTCTTC.

This clonotype occurred many times. The rearrangement joins TRBV9 to TRBJ1-2, with D possibly TRBD1 on 5 matching bases. The CDR3 covers 14 residues. CDR1 is SGDLS, CDR2 YYNGEE, per germline. Trimming took off 4 bases at V and 8 bases at J, with 18 bases between the two ends. CDR3 region: CASSSERQRDGYTF. Here the CDR3 DNA reads TGTGCCAGCAGCTCCGAGCGACAGAGGGACGGCTACACCTTC.

This clonotype has ten or more counts. The rearrangement uses TRBV15 and TRBJ2-4; the D is unclear. V was shortened by 0 bases and J by 6 bases, with 6 bases between the two germline ends. The CDR3 spans 13 residues. Germline V gives CDR1 LNHNV, CDR2 YYDKDF (reference sequence). The CDR3 DNA follows: TGTGCCACCAGCAGAGACGACGTAAACATTCAGTACTTC. Its translation: CATSRDDVNIQYF.

V is TRBV20-1 and J is TRBJ1-2; 8 bases are shared with TRBD1. J was trimmed by 4 bases and V by 3 bases; bases with no gene match: 7. The CDR3 is 14 amino acids. The germline V gene has CDR1 DFQATT and CDR2 SNEGSKA (reference sequence). This chain's CDR3 is CSASEDTGGYGYTF. DNA of the CDR3: TGCAGTGCTAGTGAAGACACAGGGGGCTATGGCTACACCTTC.

The V and J genes are TRBV6-2 or TRBV6-3 and TRBJ2-1, with a tentative D call TRBD2 (5 bases). Deletions cut 6 bases from V and 5 bases from J, with 23 bases between. The CDR3 loop spans 17 amino acids. Germline-derived CDR1 and CDR2 are MNHEY and SVGEGT. The CDR3 sequence: CASSSFSPRVTHNEQFF. In nucleotides, the CDR3 is TGTGCCAGCAGCTCCTTTAGCCCGAGGGTGACCCACAATGAGCAGTTCTTC.

As concerns this clonotype: A read error is possible here, since a much larger clone lies one base away. The V call is TRBV20-1, the J call TRBJ2-1, with 9 bases lining up with TRBD1. CDR1 DFQATT and CDR2 SNEGSKA come from the germline V gene (reference sequence). J lost 9 bases, V lost 4 bases, and 13 bases had no gene match. This CDR3 is built from 15 residues. As DNA, the CDR3 is TGCAGTGCTAACCCTACAGGGGGCGGCCACAGTGAGCAGTTCTTC. As protein: CSANPTGGGHSEQFF.

This clonotype was observed a single time. The gene calls are TRBV15 and TRBJ1-1; D not certain. The CDR3 is 13 residues long. Deletions cut 6 bases from V and 0 bases from J, with 8 bases between. Germline CDR1 is LNHNV and CDR2 is YYDKDF (reference sequence). CDR3 loop: CATSGILNTEAFF. The CDR3 DNA reads TGTGCCACCAGTGGGATCTTGAACACTGAAGCTTTCTTT.

This clonotype was seen many times. The chain carries TRBV9 and TRBJ2-7; 12 nucleotides agree with TRBD2. In germline, CDR1 is SGDLS, CDR2 YYNGEE. This CDR3 spans 16 amino acids. The ends lost 0 bases at V and 2 bases at J; junction bases unmatched: 3. CDR3 sequence: CASSVAPSGRAYEQYF. The CDR3 region has the DNA TGTGCCAGCAGCGTAGCCCCTAGCGGGAGGGCCTACGAGCAGTACTTC. Using reference TRBV9 and TRBJ2-7 for the parts outside the CDR3, the full variable domain is DSGVTQTPKHLITATGQRVTLRCSPRSGDLSVYWYQQSLDQGLQFLIQYYNGEERAKGNILERFSAQQFPDLHSELNLSSLELGDSALYFCASSVAPSGRAYEQYFGPGTRLTVT.

Concerning this clonotype: A junction end diverges from the germline sequence, so it may reflect a read error. J is TRBJ2-4 and V is TRBV7-9; TRBD2 agrees at 7 bases. From germline, CDR1 is SEHNR and CDR2 FQNEAQ (reference sequence). The CDR3 contains 17 residues. CDR3: CASSFAGVGEAKNLQYF. CDR3 nucleotides: TGTGCCAGCAGCTTTGCGGGAGTGGGGGAAGCCAAAAACCTTCAGTACTTC. The full variable domain, with the rest looked up from reference TRBV7-9 and TRBJ2-4, is DTGVSQNPRHKITKRGQNVTFRCDPISEHNRLYWYRQTLGQGPEFLTYFQNEAQLEKSRLLSDRFSAERPKGSFSTLEIQRTEQGDSAMYLCASSFAGVGEAKNLQYFGAGTRLSVL.

At least ten counts were recorded for this clonotype. V usage is TRBV7-2 and J usage is TRBJ2-3; D gene ambiguous. The CDR3 runs 12 residues. V gave up 2 bases and J gave up 4 bases, with 4 bases separating them. CDR1 SGHTA and CDR2 FQGNSA come from the germline V gene. The CDR3 sequence is CASSLRPDTQYF. CDR3 sequence (DNA): TGTGCCAGCAGCTTAAGGCCAGATACGCAGTATTTT.

This clonotype came up many times. The chain is built from TRBV7-9 and TRBJ2-1; D gene ambiguous. The CDR3 contains 12 residues. The germline V gene encodes CDR1 SEHNR and CDR2 FQNEAQ (reference sequence). The V and J ends lost 6 bases and 7 bases respectively, with 10 bases between them. CDR3 sequence reads: CASRGGRNEQFF. The CDR3 DNA reads TGTGCCAGCAGGGGTGGACGTAATGAGCAGTTCTTC. Together with reference TRBV7-9 and TRBJ2-1, the CDR3 gives the full variable domain: DTGVSQNPRHKITKRGQNVTFRCDPISEHNRLYWYRQTLGQGPEFLTYFQNEAQLEKSRLLSDRFSAERPKGSFSTLEIQRTEQGDSAMYLCASRGGRNEQFFGPGTRLTVL.

A word on this clonotype: This may come from a read error, since a much larger clone is one base off. The CDR3 DNA reads as TGTGCCAGCAGCCAACTAAGTGAGGAGCTGTTTTTT. This codes for CASSQLSEELFF. The genes are TRBV3-1 and TRBJ2-2; no reliable D call. Germline V gives CDR1 LGHDT, CDR2 YNNKEL (reference sequence). V lost 2 bases and J 10 bases, leaving 8 bases between the germline ends. The CDR3 consists of 12 residues.

Remarks on this clonotype: Relative to the germline gene, one junction end is altered; a read error may explain this. The V gene is TRBV7-2, the J gene TRBJ2-5, with a possible D match to TRBD1 (5 bases). The CDR3 is 9 residues long. Germline lookup yields CDR1 SGHTA and CDR2 FQGNSA. In nucleotides, the CDR3 is TGTGCCAGCACCCAGGGCAGGGACTTC. Protein sequence: CASTQGRDF.

This clonotype was picked up many times. The chain links TRBV10-3 to TRBJ2-7, with 8 bases identical to TRBD1. The V segment lost 8 bases and the J segment 1 base; nucleotides outside the gene matches: 4. This CDR3 spans 13 amino acids. Germline values: CDR1 ENHRY, CDR2 SYGVKD. The CDR3 loop is CAIGTGSSYEQYF. The CDR3 DNA reads as TGTGCCATCGGGACAGGTTCATCCTACGAGCAGTACTTC.

This clonotype was observed at least ten times. J is TRBJ2-7 and V is TRBV5-1, with 7 nucleotides matching TRBD2. This CDR3 has 16 amino acids. Germline lookup yields CDR1 SGHRS and CDR2 YFSETQ. After removal of 0 bases from V and 2 bases from J, the junction contained 8 bases not matched to a gene. The CDR3 DNA reads as TGCGCCAGCAGCTTGGGGCACCGGGACTACACCTACGAGCAGTACTTC. It yields the protein CASSLGHRDYTYEQYF. The full variable domain, completed using reference TRBV5-1 and TRBJ2-7, is KAGVTQTPRYLIKTRGQQVTLSCSPISGHRSVSWYQQTPGQGLQFLFEYFSETQRNKGNFPGRFSGRQFSNSRSEMNVSTLELGDSALYLCASSLGHRDYTYEQYFGPGTRLTVT.

This clonotype was picked up many times. DNA of the CDR3: TGCAGTGCTAGAGATGGAATCGGGCGGTACAATGAGCAGTTCTTC. Translation: CSARDGIGRYNEQFF. This chain connects TRBV20-1 to TRBJ2-1; no clear D. CDR1 is DFQATT, CDR2 SNEGSKA, per germline (reference sequence). CDR3 length equals 15 residues. Trimming removed 0 bases at V and 4 bases at J, with 13 bases between.

Many counts were recorded for this clonotype. The chain recombines TRBV9 with TRBJ2-6, with D unresolved. This CDR3 is built from 15 residues. Germline V gives CDR1 SGDLS, CDR2 YYNGEE. Trimming took off 1 base at V and 0 bases at J, with 5 bases between the two ends. The CDR3 DNA is TGTGCCAGCAGCGTACGGAGCTCTGGGGCCAACGTCCTGACTTTC. Translating gives CASSVRSSGANVLTF.

This clonotype was counted many times. The genes are TRBV11-2 and TRBJ2-2, with a weak D call TRBD1 (5 bases). Germline-derived CDR1 and CDR2 are SGHAT and FQNNGV. The V end was cut by 1 base, the J end by 1 base, with 13 bases between. CDR3 length: 17 residues. The CDR3 sequence: CASSLGWGRGNTGELFF. The CDR3 region has the DNA TGTGCCAGCAGCTTAGGGTGGGGAAGGGGGAACACCGGGGAGCTGTTTTTT.

The chain has TRBV29-1 and TRBJ2-3; the D gene is possibly TRBD1 (5 bases). The V end lost 7 bases, the J end lost 0 bases, and 23 bases lay between the germline ends. Germline-derived CDR1 and CDR2 are SQVTM and ANQGSEA. This CDR3 contains 17 residues. DNA for the CDR3: TGCAGCGCCGCCAGGACACCGCCGCCACGAAGCACAGATACGCAGTATTTT. Its translation is CSAARTPPPRSTDTQYF.

In the case of this clonotype: A much larger clone differs from this one at a single base, so this may be a read error. The conserved phenylalanine or tryptophan normally closing the CDR3 is absent here, so this likely arose from a read error. The J gene is TRBJ2-7, the V gene TRBV7-6; perhaps TRBD2 as D (6 bases). Germline values: CDR1 SGHVS, CDR2 FNYEAQ. Between the trimmed V and J ends, which lost 5 bases and 2 bases, there was a span of 16 bases. This CDR3 has 15 amino acids. CDR3 residues: CASSADPGTPYEQYL. Written as DNA, the CDR3 is TGTGCCAGCAGCGCCGATCCCGGGACTCCCTACGAGCAGTACCTC.